The clone carrying this TCR beta chain was found many times. The antigen is unknown. The data were taken from a study of T cells in Graves' hyperthyroidism and ophthalmopathy. Criteria for exclusion of patients were uncontrolled infection, other autoimmune disease, pregnancy or lactation. Regarding the study as a whole: Clonotypes that were expanded in thyroid above 0.001 mostly appeared in blood too.

Germline V gene lookup returns CDR1 SNHLY and CDR2 FYNNEI. The V end was cut by 4 bases, the J end by 0 bases, with 10 bases between. CDR3 length: 14 amino acids. Regions amplified from RNA transcripts were the TCR beta CDR3 regions. The HTBI primer set served for first-round RT-PCR of the TCR CDR3. TCRdb ran MiXCR on the multiplex PCR reads and lists one entry per CDR3 protein. The top ten clones hold roughly 12% of a sample with tens of thousands of distinct CDR3 sequences, roughly 50% of them seen once. The gene calls are TRBV2 and TRBJ2-7; maybe TRBD2 (5 bases). Sequenced sample: blood. The source of this sequence is a young woman with Graves' ophthalmopathy. DNA for the CDR3: TGTGCCAGCAGTGTCGGGGTTGACTCCTACGAGCAGTACTTC. Its translation is CASSVGVDSYEQYF.